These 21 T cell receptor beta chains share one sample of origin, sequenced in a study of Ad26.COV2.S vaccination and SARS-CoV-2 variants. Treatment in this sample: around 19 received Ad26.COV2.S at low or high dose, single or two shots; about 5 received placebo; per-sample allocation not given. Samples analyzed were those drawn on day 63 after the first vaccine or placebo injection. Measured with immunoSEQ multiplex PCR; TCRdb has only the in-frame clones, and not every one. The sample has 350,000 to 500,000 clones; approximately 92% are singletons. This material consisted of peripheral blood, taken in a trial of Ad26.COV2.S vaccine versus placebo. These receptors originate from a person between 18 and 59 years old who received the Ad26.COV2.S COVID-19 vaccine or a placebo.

CDR3 nucleotide sequence: TGTGCCAGCAGGCCCATTGAAGCCAACTCCTACGAGCAGTACTTC. Translation gives CASRPIEANSYEQYF. The V call is TRBV6-5, the J call TRBJ2-7; D not certain. V shed 6 bases and J shed 0 bases, with 15 bases lying between them. CDR1 MNHEY and CDR2 SVGAGI come from the germline V gene. This CDR3 contains 15 residues.

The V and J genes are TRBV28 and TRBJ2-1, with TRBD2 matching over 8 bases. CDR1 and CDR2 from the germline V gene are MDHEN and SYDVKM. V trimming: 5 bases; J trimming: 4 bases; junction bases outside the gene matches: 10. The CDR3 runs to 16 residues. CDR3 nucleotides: TGTGCCAGCAGTGCGCCGGGACTAGTATTGTACAATGAGCAGTTCTTC. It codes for CASSAPGLVLYNEQFF.

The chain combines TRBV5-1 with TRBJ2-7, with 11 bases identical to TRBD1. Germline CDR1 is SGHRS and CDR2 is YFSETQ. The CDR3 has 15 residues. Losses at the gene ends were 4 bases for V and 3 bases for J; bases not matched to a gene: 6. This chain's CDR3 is CASSPTGTGGYEQYF. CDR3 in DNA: TGCGCCAGCAGCCCGACTGGGACAGGGGGCTACGAGCAGTACTTC.

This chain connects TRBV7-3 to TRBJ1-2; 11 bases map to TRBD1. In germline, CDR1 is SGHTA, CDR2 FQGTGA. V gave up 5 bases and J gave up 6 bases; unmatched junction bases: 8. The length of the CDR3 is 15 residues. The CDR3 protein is CASSRGQGAYDGYTF. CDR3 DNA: TGTGCCAGCAGCCGAGGACAGGGGGCATATGATGGCTACACCTTC.

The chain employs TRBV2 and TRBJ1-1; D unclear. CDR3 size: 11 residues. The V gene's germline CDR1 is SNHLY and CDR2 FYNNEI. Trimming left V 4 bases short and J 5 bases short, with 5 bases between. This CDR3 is CASSVWTEAFF. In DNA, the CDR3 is TGTGCCAGCAGTGTTTGGACTGAAGCTTTCTTT.

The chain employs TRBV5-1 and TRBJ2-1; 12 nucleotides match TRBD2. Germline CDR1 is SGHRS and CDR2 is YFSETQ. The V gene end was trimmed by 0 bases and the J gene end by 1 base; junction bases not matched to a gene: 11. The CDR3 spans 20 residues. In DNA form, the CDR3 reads TGCGCCAGCAGCTTGGGACTAGCGGGAGTATCAAGAGAGTCCTACAATGAGCAGTTCTTC. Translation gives CASSLGLAGVSRESYNEQFF.

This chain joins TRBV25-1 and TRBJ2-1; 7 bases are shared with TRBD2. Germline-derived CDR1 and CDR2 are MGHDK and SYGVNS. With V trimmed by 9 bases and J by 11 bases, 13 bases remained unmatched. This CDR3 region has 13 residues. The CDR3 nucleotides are TGTGCCAGTAGAGGGACTATTACAATGAAGCAGTTCTTC. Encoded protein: CASRGTITMKQFF.

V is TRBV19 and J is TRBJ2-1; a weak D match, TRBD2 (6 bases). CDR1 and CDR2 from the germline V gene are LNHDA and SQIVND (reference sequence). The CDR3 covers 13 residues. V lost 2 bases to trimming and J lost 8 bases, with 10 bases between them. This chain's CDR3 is CASSIREHDEQFF. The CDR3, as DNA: TGTGCCAGTAGTATACGGGAGCACGATGAGCAGTTCTTC.

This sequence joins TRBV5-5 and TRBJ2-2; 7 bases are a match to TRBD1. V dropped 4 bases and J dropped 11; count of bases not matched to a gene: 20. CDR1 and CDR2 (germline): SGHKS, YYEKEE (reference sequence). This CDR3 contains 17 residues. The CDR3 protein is CASSRQGLATSTDELFF. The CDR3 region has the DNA TGTGCCAGCAGCCGACAGGGTCTAGCCACGAGCACCGATGAGCTGTTTTTT.

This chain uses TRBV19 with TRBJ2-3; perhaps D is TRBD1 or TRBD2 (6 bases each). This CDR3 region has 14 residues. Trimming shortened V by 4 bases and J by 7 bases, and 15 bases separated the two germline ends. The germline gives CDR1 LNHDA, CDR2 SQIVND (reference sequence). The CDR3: CASSNDRRANTQYF. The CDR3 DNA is TGTGCCAGTAGTAATGACAGGAGGGCGAATACGCAGTATTTT.

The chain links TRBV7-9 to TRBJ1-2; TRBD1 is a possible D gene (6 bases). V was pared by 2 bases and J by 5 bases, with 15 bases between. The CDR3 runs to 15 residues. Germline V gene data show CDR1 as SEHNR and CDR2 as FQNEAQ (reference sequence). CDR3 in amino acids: CASSLIQGLSYGYTF. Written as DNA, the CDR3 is TGTGCCAGCAGCTTAATCCAGGGGTTGAGTTATGGCTACACCTTC.

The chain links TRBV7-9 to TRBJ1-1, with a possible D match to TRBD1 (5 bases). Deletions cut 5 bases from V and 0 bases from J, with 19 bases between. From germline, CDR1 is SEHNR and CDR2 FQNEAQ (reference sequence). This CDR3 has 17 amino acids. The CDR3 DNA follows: TGTGCCAGCAGCCTCCGCCCAGGGCGGACCATGAACACTGAAGCTTTCTTT. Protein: CASSLRPGRTMNTEAFF.

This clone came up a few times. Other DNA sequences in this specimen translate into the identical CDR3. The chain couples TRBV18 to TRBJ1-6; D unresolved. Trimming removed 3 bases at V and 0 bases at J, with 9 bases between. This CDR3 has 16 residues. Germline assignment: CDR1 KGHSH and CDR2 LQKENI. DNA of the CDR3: TGTGCCAGCTCACCCAGAGAAAGCTCCTATAATTCACCCCTCCACTTT. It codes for CASSPRESSYNSPLHF.

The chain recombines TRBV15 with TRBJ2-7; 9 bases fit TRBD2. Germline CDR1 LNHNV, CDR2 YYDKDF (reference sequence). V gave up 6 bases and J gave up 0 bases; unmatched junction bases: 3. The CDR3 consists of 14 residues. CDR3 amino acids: CATSLSGSSYEQYF. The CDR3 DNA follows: TGTGCCACCAGTCTTAGCGGGAGCTCCTACGAGCAGTACTTC.

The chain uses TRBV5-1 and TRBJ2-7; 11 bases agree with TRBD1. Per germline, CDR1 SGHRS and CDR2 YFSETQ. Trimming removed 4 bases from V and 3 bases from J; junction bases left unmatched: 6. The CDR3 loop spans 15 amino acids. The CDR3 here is CASSPSGTGGYEQYF. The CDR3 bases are TGCGCCAGCAGCCCCTCCGGGACAGGGGGCTACGAGCAGTACTTC. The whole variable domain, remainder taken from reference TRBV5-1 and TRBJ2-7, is KAGVTQTPRYLIKTRGQQVTLSCSPISGHRSVSWYQQTPGQGLQFLFEYFSETQRNKGNFPGRFSGRQFSNSRSEMNVSTLELGDSALYLCASSPSGTGGYEQYFGPGTRLTVT.

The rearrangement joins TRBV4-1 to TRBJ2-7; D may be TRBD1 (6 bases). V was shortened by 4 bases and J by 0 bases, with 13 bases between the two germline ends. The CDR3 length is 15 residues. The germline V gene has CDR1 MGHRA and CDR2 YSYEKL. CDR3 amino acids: CASSPPGATSYEQYF. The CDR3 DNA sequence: TGCGCCAGCAGCCCCCCAGGGGCCACCTCCTACGAGCAGTACTTC.

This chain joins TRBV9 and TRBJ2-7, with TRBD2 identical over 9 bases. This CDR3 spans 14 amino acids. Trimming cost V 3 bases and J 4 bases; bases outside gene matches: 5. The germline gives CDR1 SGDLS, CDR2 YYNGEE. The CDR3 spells CASSEGTSQYEQYF. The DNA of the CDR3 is TGTGCCAGCAGCGAAGGGACTAGCCAATACGAGCAGTACTTC.

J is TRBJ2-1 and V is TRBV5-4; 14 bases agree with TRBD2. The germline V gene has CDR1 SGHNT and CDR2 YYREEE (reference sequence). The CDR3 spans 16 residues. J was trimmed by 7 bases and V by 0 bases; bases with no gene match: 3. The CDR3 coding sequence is TGTGCCAGCAGCTTGGGAGGGACTAGCGGGAGAAATGAGCAGTTCTTC. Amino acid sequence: CASSLGGTSGRNEQFF. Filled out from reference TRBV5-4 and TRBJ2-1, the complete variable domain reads ETGVTQSPTHLIKTRGQQVTLRCSSQSGHNTVSWYQQALGQGPQFIFQYYREEENGRGNFPPRFSGLQFPNYSSELNVNALELDDSALYLCASSLGGTSGRNEQFFGPGTRLTVL.

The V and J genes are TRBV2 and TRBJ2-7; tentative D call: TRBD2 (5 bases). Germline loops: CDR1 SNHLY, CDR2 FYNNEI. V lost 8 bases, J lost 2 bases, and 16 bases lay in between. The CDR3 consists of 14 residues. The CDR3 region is CASQAIAYTYEQYF. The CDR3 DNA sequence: TGTGCCAGCCAAGCTATAGCGTATACCTACGAGCAGTACTTC.

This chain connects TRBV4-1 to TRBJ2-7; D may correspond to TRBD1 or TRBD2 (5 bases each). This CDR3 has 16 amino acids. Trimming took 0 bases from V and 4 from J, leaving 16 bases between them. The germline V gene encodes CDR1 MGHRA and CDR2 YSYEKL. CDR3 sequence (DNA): TGCGCCAGCAGCCAAGAATCCCCTCCGGGACCTTACGAGCAGTACTTC. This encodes CASSQESPPGPYEQYF.

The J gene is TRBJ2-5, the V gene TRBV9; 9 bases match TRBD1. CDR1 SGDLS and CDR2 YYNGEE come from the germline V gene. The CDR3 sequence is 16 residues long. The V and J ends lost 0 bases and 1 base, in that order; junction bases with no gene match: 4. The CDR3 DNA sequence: TGTGCCAGCAGCGTAGGGACAGGGGTCCCCCAAGAGACCCAGTACTTC. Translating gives CASSVGTGVPQETQYF.